This TCR beta chain originates from a study of patients and donors after allogeneic stem cell transplantation. TCRdb reprocessed the RT-PCR reads via MiXCR and lists one record per CDR3 protein. The table lists around 160,000 distinct CDR3 sequences, around 28% of them singletons. CDR1 and CDR2 (germline): SGHTA, FQGNSA. J gave up 6 bases and V 2 bases, and 9 bases lay outside the gene matches. CDR3 length equals 16 residues. This clonotype appeared a few times. The origin of this receptor is a human donor who was either an allogeneic HSCT recipient or a stem cell or donor lymphocyte infusion donor (not recorded which). It is not recorded whose cells these are; they may come from a transplant donor. Sample: blood, either unsorted or a sorted T cell fraction (not recorded which). The chain is built from TRBV7-2 and TRBJ2-3; 9 bases are shared with TRBD2. The DNA of the CDR3 is TGTGCCAGCAGCTTAAGGACTAGCGATTTTTTGGATACGCAGTATTTT. Translating it yields CASSLRTSDFLDTQYF.